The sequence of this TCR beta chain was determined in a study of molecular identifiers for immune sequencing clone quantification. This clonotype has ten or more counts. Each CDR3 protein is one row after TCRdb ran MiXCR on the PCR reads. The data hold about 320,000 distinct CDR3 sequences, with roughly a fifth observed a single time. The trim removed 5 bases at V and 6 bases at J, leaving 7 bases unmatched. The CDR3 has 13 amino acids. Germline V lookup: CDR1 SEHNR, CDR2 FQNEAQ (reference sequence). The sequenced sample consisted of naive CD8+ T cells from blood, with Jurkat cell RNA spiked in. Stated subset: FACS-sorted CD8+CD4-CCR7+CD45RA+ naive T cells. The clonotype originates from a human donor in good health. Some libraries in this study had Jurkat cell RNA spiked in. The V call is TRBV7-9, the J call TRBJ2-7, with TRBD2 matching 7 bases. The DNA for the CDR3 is TGTGCCAGCAGCCCGACTAGCTATGGCGAGCAGTACTTC. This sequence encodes CASSPTSYGEQYF. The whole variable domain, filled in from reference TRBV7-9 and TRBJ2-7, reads DTGVSQNPRHKITKRGQNVTFRCDPISEHNRLYWYRQTLGQGPEFLTYFQNEAQLEKSRLLSDRFSAERPKGSFSTLEIQRTEQGDSAMYLCASSPTSYGEQYFGPGTRLTVT.